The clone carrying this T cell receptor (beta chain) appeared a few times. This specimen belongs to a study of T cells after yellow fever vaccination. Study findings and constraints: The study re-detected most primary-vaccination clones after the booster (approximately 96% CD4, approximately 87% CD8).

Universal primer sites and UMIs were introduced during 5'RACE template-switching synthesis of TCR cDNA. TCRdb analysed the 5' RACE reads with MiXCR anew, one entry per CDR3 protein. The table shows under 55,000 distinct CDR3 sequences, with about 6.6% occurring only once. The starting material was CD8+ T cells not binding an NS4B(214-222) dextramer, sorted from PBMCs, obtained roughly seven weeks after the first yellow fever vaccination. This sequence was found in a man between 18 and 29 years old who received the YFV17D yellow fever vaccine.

In DNA form, the CDR3 reads TGTGCCAGCAGCTTAGTGACTACAGGGGGAGCGTCACCCCTCCACTTT. Its translation: CASSLVTTGGASPLHF. The chain recombines TRBV7-9 with TRBJ1-6; 8 bases are a match to TRBD1. CDR1 is SEHNR, CDR2 FQNEAQ, per germline (reference sequence). The CDR3 loop spans 16 amino acids. V was pared by 1 base and J by 10 bases, with 9 bases of the junction left unmatched.